The 26 T cell receptor beta chains given below trace back to one sample, sequenced in a study of vaccination and CD4 T cells after COVID-19. Treatment: roughly ten-day PBMC culture with coronavirus spike peptide pools or control peptides (ViraFEST assay). These receptors have no identified antigens. Sequencing of the DNA from cultured CD4+ T cells was carried out with the Oncomine TCR Beta short-read assay. Each CDR3 protein gets one entry after TCRdb re-called the PCR reads with MiXCR. The profile covers some 7,000 distinct CDR3 sequences, with 60% to 80% appearing a single time and approximately 30% taken by the ten largest. Sequencing was performed on CD4+ T cells from blood, cultured in vitro. These receptors were taken from a human donor who had recovered from COVID-19.

V is TRBV7-9 and J is TRBJ2-2, with 9 bases identical to TRBD1. Germline V gives CDR1 SEHNR, CDR2 FQNEAQ (reference sequence). Trimming at V came to 6 bases and at J to 8 bases, leaving 7 bases not matched to a gene. This CDR3 is 14 amino acids long. As DNA, the CDR3 is TGTGCCAGCAGTCCCGGACAGGGGACAGGGGAGCTGTTTTTT. Protein product: CASSPGQGTGELFF. The variable domain in full, with the rest retrieved from reference TRBV7-9 and TRBJ2-2, is DTGVSQNPRHKITKRGQNVTFRCDPISEHNRLYWYRQTLGQGPEFLTYFQNEAQLEKSRLLSDRFSAERPKGSFSTLEIQRTEQGDSAMYLCASSPGQGTGELFFGEGSRLTVL.

V is TRBV6-5 and J is TRBJ2-5, with TRBD1 matching 8 bases. CDR1 MNHEY and CDR2 SVGAGI come from the germline V gene. Losses at the gene ends were 2 bases for V and 3 bases for J; bases not matched to a gene: 5. CDR3 length: 15 residues. In DNA form, the CDR3 reads TGTGCCAGCAGTTACCAGGCAGGGGGCGAAGAGACCCAGTACTTC. Translated, it gives CASSYQAGGEETQYF.

This clonotype was observed a few times. The chain combines TRBV24-1 with TRBJ2-3; TRBD2 matches 9 bases. The length of the CDR3 is 16 residues. The germline CDR1 and CDR2 sequences are KGHDR and SFDVKD. V was pared by 4 bases and J by 5 bases, with 9 bases of the junction left unmatched. CDR3 DNA: TGTGCCACCAGTGACCCCTCGCGGGGGGGCCGAGATACGCAGTATTTT. This encodes CATSDPSRGGRDTQYF.

V is TRBV6-1 and J is TRBJ1-5; TRBD1 is a possible D gene (5 bases). Germline lookup yields CDR1 MNHNS and CDR2 SASEGT. V dropped 2 bases and J dropped 1 base, with 12 bases sitting between them. The CDR3 runs to 16 residues. CDR3 in DNA: TGTGCCAGCAGTGAACAGGGCGCGGCAAGCAATCAGCCCCAGCATTTT. The encoded protein is CASSEQGAASNQPQHF.

This clonotype was found a few times. This chain connects TRBV7-6 to TRBJ1-5; D unclear. The ends were cut back, 4 bases at V and 0 bases at J, with 19 bases in the middle. The CDR3 has 18 amino acids. The V gene's germline CDR1 is SGHVS and CDR2 FNYEAQ. The CDR3 spells CASSSSSGDGYSNQPQHF. The CDR3 nucleotides are TGTGCCAGCAGCTCCTCGTCTGGGGATGGCTATAGCAATCAGCCCCAGCATTTT.

V gene TRBV27 combines with J gene TRBJ1-6; D ambiguous. The V gene lost 6 bases and the J gene lost 3 bases, with 9 bases spanning the gap. CDR1 MNHEY and CDR2 SMNVEV come from the germline V gene (reference sequence). The CDR3 runs to 14 residues. The CDR3, as DNA: TGTGCCAGCAGGCAGTCACTCTATAATTCACCCCTCCACTTT. Translation: CASRQSLYNSPLHF.

This clonotype was seen only a few times. The chain combines TRBV19 with TRBJ2-5, with a weak D call TRBD2 (5 bases). This CDR3 region has 13 residues. Trimming took off 5 bases at V and 2 bases at J, with 9 bases between the two ends. Germline-derived CDR1 and CDR2 are LNHDA and SQIVND (reference sequence). The CDR3 region has the DNA TGTGCCAGTAGTTACGGACTGCAAGAGACCCAGTACTTC. It specifies CASSYGLQETQYF.

V usage is TRBV5-6 and J usage is TRBJ1-2, with D unclear. V shed 5 bases and J shed 0 bases, with 11 bases lying between them. The CDR3 totals 14 residues. Germline V gene lookup returns CDR1 SGHDT and CDR2 YYEEEE. The CDR3 DNA reads as TGTGCCAGCAGGAAAGGGAAATCTAACTATGGCTACACCTTC. Amino acids: CASRKGKSNYGYTF.

The rearrangement links TRBV11-3 to TRBJ1-1; D uncertain. Trimming pared 3 bases from V and 0 bases from J, leaving 5 bases between. Germline V lookup: CDR1 SGHNT, CDR2 YENEEA. The CDR3 has 13 amino acids. The CDR3 sequence: CASSFWLNTEAFF. In DNA, the CDR3 is TGTGCCAGCAGCTTCTGGCTGAACACTGAAGCTTTCTTT.

This clonotype was seen a few times. V is TRBV27 and J is TRBJ2-7; no clear D. Trimming took off 7 bases at V and 0 bases at J, with 13 bases between the two ends. The CDR3 is 14 residues long. Germline V gives CDR1 MNHEY, CDR2 SMNVEV (reference sequence). The CDR3 sequence is CASKSQVSSYEQYF. DNA for the CDR3: TGTGCCAGCAAATCCCAGGTTAGCTCCTACGAGCAGTACTTC.

The gene calls are TRBV20-1 and TRBJ2-2; D not resolved. V lost 2 bases, J lost 4 bases, and 5 bases lay in between. This CDR3 has 12 amino acids. Germline V gives CDR1 DFQATT, CDR2 SNEGSKA (reference sequence). The CDR3 DNA is TGCAGTGCTAGACCCACCACCGGGGAGCTGTTTTTT. It yields the protein CSARPTTGELFF.

This clonotype appeared a few times. V gene TRBV15 combines with J gene TRBJ2-4; a weak D match, TRBD1 (5 bases). The CDR3 sequence is 15 residues long. In germline, CDR1 is LNHNV, CDR2 YYDKDF (reference sequence). Trimming stripped 5 bases from V and 0 bases from J, with 11 bases between. Here the CDR3 DNA reads TGTGCCACCAGCCAGGGATTCCTAGCCAAAAACATTCAGTACTTC. Amino acid sequence: CATSQGFLAKNIQYF. Combining the CDR3 with reference TRBV15 and TRBJ2-4 gives the whole variable domain DAMVIQNPRYQVTQFGKPVTLSCSQTLNHNVMYWYQQKSSQAPKLLFHYYDKDFNNEADTPDNFQSRRPNTSFCFLDIRSPGLGDTAMYLCATSQGFLAKNIQYFGAGTRLSVL.

The genes are TRBV6-2 or TRBV6-3 and TRBJ2-5, with 11 bases lining up with TRBD2. V lost 0 bases, J lost 2 bases, and 2 bases stayed unmatched. The CDR3 has 16 residues. The germline gives CDR1 MNHEY, CDR2 SVGEGT. CDR3 in amino acids: CASSYSLAGGQETQYF. The CDR3 DNA follows: TGTGCCAGCAGTTACTCCCTAGCGGGGGGACAAGAGACCCAGTACTTC.

This clonotype was recorded once. The rearrangement joins TRBV20-1 to TRBJ1-4; D not certain. Per the germline V gene, CDR1 is DFQATT and CDR2 is SNEGSKA (reference sequence). This CDR3 has 11 residues. V lost 6 bases to trimming and J lost 8 bases, with 10 bases between them. This chain's CDR3 is CSAGPGEKLFF. CDR3 in DNA: TGCAGTGCCGGACCGGGAGAAAAACTGTTTTTT.

The chain has TRBV10-1 and TRBJ1-1; D gene uncertain. Germline lookup yields CDR1 WNHNN and CDR2 SYGVQD (reference sequence). V was cut by 6 bases and J by 4 bases, with 9 bases left in between. The CDR3 is 12 residues long. The CDR3 loop is CASRKLSTEAFF. Written as DNA, the CDR3 is TGCGCCAGCAGGAAGCTGAGCACTGAAGCTTTCTTT.

This clonotype was detected only once. The chain recombines TRBV19 with TRBJ1-1; D may be TRBD1 (6 bases). V lost 8 bases and J lost 3, with 13 bases in between. CDR3 length equals 13 residues. Germline V gene sequence: CDR1 LNHDA, CDR2 SQIVND (reference sequence). CDR3 sequence reads: CASGYRDYTEAFF. The CDR3 DNA sequence: TGTGCCAGTGGTTACAGGGACTACACTGAAGCTTTCTTT.

The rearrangement uses TRBV7-3 and TRBJ2-7; D might be TRBD1 (6 bases). The CDR3 covers 13 residues. Germline-derived CDR1 and CDR2 are SGHTA and FQGTGA. V lost 4 bases, J lost 4 bases, and 11 bases lay in between. DNA of the CDR3: TGTGCCAGCAGCTCTCGAGGACAGTACGAGCAGTACTTC. Protein sequence: CASSSRGQYEQYF.

This chain connects TRBV6-5 to TRBJ1-5; the D gene is possibly TRBD1 (6 bases). The CDR3 runs 15 residues. V lost 1 base and J 4 bases, leaving 11 bases between the germline ends. Germline assignment: CDR1 MNHEY and CDR2 SVGAGI. CDR3 in DNA: TGTGCCAGCAGTTACTTTCGGACAGAGAATCAGCCCCAGCATTTT. Amino acids: CASSYFRTENQPQHF.

The rearrangement uses TRBV21-1 and TRBJ2-7; TRBD2, the table's D call, lacks a check against the DNA. TRBV21-1 is given as a pseudogene. There are 15 residues in the CDR3. The CDR3 nucleotides are TGTGCCAGCAGCAAAGGCCTAGCGGCCTCCTACGAGCAGTACTTC. Translation gives CASSKGLAASYEQYF.

The gene calls are TRBV5-1 and TRBJ1-1, with 8 bases that match TRBD1. Trimming took 0 bases from V and 9 from J; bases not matched to a gene: 16. This CDR3 region has 17 residues. Germline CDR1 and CDR2: SGHRS and YFSETQ. The CDR3 nucleotides are TGCGCCAGCAGCTTGGTGACCGGACAGGGCTTGAGGACTCAAGCTTTCTTT. Its protein product is CASSLVTGQGLRTQAFF. Complete variable domain (other parts from reference TRBV5-1 and TRBJ1-1): KAGVTQTPRYLIKTRGQQVTLSCSPISGHRSVSWYQQTPGQGLQFLFEYFSETQRNKGNFPGRFSGRQFSNSRSEMNVSTLELGDSALYLCASSLVTGQGLRTQAFFGQGTRLTVV.

This clonotype was picked up a small number of times. In nucleotides, the CDR3 is TGTGCCACCACGAAGGGGAGCGCCGCCCAAAACATTCAGTACTTC. This encodes CATTKGSAAQNIQYF. This chain joins TRBV15 and TRBJ2-4; D could derive from TRBD1 or TRBD2 (5 bases each). V was pared by 7 bases and J by 5 bases, with 18 bases between. CDR1 is LNHNV, CDR2 YYDKDF, per germline (reference sequence). This CDR3 comprises 15 residues.

The chain joins TRBV30 to TRBJ1-2; no clear D. CDR3 length: 11 amino acids. The V gene lost 5 bases and the J gene lost 7 bases, with 11 bases spanning the gap. Germline-derived CDR1 and CDR2 are GTSNPN and SVGIG (reference sequence). The CDR3 protein is CAWWTARGYTF. The CDR3 DNA follows: TGTGCCTGGTGGACGGCTCGTGGCTACACCTTC.

The chain links TRBV20-1 to TRBJ2-6, with 13 bases matching TRBD2. J gave up 4 bases and V 2 bases, and 11 bases lay outside the gene matches. This CDR3 spans 19 amino acids. The germline CDR1 and CDR2 sequences are DFQATT and SNEGSKA (reference sequence). This chain's CDR3 is CSARTPGLAGVSGANVLTF. The CDR3 DNA follows: TGCAGTGCTAGAACCCCCGGACTAGCGGGAGTCTCAGGGGCCAACGTCCTGACTTTC.

This chain connects TRBV19 to TRBJ1-6; D may be TRBD1 (5 bases). The CDR3 length is 13 residues. The germline V gene encodes CDR1 LNHDA and CDR2 SQIVND (reference sequence). Trimming stripped 6 bases from V and 7 bases from J, with 10 bases between. CDR3 DNA sequence: TGTGCCAGTAGGCAGGGTCTGAATTCACCCCTCCACTTT. It encodes CASRQGLNSPLHF.

The rearrangement joins TRBV20-1 to TRBJ1-1, with 7 bases that match TRBD1. CDR1 is DFQATT and CDR2 is SNEGSKA in the germline V gene (reference sequence). Trimming took 4 bases from V and 5 from J; bases not matched to a gene: 10. CDR3 length: 14 residues. Here the CDR3 reads CSAKTGTVVTEAFF. The DNA of the CDR3 is TGCAGTGCTAAGACAGGGACGGTCGTGACTGAAGCTTTCTTT.

V is TRBV30 and J is TRBJ1-1; weak D call: TRBD1 (6 bases). V lost 7 bases, J lost 1 base, and 13 bases lay in between. The germline CDR1 and CDR2 sequences are GTSNPN and SVGIG (reference sequence). This CDR3 has 13 amino acids. CDR3 sequence reads: CALQGRENTEAFF. CDR3 sequence (DNA): TGTGCCTTACAGGGAAGGGAGAACACTGAAGCTTTCTTT.